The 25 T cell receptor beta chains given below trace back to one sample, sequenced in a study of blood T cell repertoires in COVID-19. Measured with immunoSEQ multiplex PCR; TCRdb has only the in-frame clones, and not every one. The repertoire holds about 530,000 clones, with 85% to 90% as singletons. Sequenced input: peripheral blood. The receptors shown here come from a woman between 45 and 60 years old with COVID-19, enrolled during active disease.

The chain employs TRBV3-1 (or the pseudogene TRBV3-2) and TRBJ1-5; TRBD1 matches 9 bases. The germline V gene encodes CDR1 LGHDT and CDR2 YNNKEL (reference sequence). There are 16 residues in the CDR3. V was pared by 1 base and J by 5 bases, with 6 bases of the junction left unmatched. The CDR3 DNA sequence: TGTGCCAGCAGCCAAGGGGGACAGGGTTACTATCAGCCCCAGCATTTT. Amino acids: CASSQGGQGYYQPQHF.

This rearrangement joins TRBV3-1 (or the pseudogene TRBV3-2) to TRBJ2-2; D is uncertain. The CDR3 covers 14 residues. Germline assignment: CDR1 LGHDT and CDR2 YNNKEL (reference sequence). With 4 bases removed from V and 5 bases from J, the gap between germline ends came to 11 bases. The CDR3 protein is CASSPPLRTGELFF. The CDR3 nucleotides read TGTGCCAGCAGCCCCCCCTTGAGGACCGGGGAGCTGTTTTTT.

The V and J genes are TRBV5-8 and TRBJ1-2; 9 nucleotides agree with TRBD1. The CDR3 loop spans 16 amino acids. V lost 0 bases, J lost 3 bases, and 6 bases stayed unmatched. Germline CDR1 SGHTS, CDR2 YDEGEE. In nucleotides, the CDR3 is TGTGCCAGCAGCTTGGCCGGGACAGGGATGGACTATGGCTACACCTTC. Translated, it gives CASSLAGTGMDYGYTF.

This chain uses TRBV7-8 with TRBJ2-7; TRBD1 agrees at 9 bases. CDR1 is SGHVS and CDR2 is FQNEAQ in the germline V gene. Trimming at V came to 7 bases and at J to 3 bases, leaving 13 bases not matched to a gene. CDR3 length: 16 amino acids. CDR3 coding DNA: TGTGCCAGCATTCGGGAGACAGGGGGGAATCTCTACGAGCAGTACTTC. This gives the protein CASIRETGGNLYEQYF.

CDR3 coding DNA: TGTGCCTGGAGTGGGGACGGGGGCGAGCAGTACTTC. Its protein is CAWSGDGGEQYF. V and J are TRBV30 and TRBJ2-7; a possible D gene is TRBD2 (6 bases). V was clipped by 1 base and J by 6 bases, with 10 bases between them. The CDR3 has 12 amino acids. Germline V lookup: CDR1 GTSNPN, CDR2 SVGIG (reference sequence).

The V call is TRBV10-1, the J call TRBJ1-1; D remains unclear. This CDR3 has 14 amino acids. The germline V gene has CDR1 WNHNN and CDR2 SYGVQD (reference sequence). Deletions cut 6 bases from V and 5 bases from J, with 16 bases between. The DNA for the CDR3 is TGCGCCAGCAGCGGTGGGAGTTATCCGACTGAAGCTTTCTTT. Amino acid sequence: CASSGGSYPTEAFF.

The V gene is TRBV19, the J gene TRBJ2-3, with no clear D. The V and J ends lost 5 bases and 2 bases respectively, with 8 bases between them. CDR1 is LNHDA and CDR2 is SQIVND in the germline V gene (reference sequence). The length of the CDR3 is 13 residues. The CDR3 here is CASSLSSTDTQYF. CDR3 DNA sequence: TGTGCCAGTAGTCTCAGTTCCACAGATACGCAGTATTTT. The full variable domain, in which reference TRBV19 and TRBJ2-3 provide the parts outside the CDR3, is DGGITQSPKYLFRKEGQNVTLSCEQNLNHDAMYWYRQDPGQGLRLIYYSQIVNDFQKGDIAEGYSVSREKKESFPLTVTSAQKNPTAFYLCASSLSSTDTQYFGPGTRLTVL.

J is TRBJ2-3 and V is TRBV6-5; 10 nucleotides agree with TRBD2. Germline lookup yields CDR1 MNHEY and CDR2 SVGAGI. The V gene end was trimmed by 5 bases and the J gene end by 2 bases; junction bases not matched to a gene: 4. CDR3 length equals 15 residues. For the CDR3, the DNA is TGTGCCAGCAGTAGCGGGACTAGCGACACAGATACGCAGTATTTT. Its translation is CASSSGTSDTDTQYF.

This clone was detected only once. CDR3 in DNA: TGCGCCAGCAGCTTACAGGGGGCTCTCAATCAGCCCCAGCATTTT. Translation gives CASSLQGALNQPQHF. The V call is TRBV5-1, the J call TRBJ1-5, with TRBD1 matching over 9 bases. This CDR3 spans 15 amino acids. Germline lookup yields CDR1 SGHRS and CDR2 YFSETQ. Trimming took 2 bases from V and 3 from J; bases not matched to a gene: 3.

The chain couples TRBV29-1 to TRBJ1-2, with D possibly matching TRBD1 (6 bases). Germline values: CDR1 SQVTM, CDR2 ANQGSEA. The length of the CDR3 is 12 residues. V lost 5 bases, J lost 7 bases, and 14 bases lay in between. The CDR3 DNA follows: TGCAGCGTTCTCCAACAGGGTTCTGGCTACACCTTC. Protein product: CSVLQQGSGYTF.

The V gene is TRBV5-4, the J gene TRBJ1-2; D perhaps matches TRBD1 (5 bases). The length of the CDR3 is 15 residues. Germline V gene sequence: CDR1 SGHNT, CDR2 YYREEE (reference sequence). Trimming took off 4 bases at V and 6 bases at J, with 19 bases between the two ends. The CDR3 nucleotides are TGTGCCAGCAGCCCCGGGGGGGAGGTGGGCAATGGCTACACCTTC. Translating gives CASSPGGEVGNGYTF.

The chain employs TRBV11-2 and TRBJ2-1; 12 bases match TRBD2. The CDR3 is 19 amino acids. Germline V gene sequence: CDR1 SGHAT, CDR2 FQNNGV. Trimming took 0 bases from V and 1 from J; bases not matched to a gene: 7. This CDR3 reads CASSLEASGGAKSYNEQFF. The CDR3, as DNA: TGTGCCAGCAGCTTAGAGGCTAGCGGGGGGGCGAAGTCCTACAATGAGCAGTTCTTC.

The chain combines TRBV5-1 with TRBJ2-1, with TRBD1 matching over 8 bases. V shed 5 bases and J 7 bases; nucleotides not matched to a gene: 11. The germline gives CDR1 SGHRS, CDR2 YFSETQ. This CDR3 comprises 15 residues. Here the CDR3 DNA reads TGCGCCAGCAGTCGATCGACAGGGGCGGGGAATGAGCAGTTCTTC. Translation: CASSRSTGAGNEQFF.

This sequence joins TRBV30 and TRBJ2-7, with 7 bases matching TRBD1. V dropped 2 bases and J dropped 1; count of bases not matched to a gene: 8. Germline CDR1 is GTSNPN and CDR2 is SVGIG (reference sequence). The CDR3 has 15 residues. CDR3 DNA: TGTGCCTGGAGTCCAACAGGGGAAGGGTCCTACGAGCAGTACTTC. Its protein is CAWSPTGEGSYEQYF.

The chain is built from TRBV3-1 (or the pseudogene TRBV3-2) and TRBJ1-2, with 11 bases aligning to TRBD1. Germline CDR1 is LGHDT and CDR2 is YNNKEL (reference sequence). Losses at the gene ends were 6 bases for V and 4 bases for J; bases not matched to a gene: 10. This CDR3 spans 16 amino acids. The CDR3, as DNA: TGTGCCAGCAGTTTAACTACCGGGACAGGGGGCTATGGCTACACCTTC. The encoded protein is CASSLTTGTGGYGYTF.

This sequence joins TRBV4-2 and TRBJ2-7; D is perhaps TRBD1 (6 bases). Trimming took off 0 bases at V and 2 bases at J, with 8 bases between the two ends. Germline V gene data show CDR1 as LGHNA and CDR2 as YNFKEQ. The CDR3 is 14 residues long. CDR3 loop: CASSQDRGTYEQYF. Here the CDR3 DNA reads TGTGCCAGCAGCCAAGACAGGGGAACCTACGAGCAGTACTTC.

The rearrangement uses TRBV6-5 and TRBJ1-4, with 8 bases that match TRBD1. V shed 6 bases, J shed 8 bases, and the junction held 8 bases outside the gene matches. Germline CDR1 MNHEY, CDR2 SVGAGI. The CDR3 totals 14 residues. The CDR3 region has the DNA TGTGCCAGCAGGTCCGACAGGGGAGACGAAAAACTGTTTTTT. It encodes CASRSDRGDEKLFF.

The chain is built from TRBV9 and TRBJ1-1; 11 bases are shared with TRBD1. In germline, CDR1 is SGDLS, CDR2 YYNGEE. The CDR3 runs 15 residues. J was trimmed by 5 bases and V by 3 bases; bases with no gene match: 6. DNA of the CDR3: TGTGCCAGCAGCGAGGGGGACAGGGGGAGGACTGAAGCTTTCTTT. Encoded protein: CASSEGDRGRTEAFF.

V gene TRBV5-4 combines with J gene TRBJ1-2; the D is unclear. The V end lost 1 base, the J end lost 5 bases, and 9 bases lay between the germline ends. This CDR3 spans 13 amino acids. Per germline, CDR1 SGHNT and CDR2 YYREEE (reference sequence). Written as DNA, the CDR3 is TGTGCCAGCAGCTTGAGCCCCTTATATGGCTACACCTTC. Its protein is CASSLSPLYGYTF.

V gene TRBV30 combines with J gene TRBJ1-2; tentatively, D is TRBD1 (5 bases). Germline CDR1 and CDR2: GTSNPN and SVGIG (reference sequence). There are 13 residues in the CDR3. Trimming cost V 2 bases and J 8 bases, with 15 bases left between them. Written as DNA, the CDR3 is TGTGCCTGGAGTATCCATCGGGGGGACGGCTACACCTTC. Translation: CAWSIHRGDGYTF.

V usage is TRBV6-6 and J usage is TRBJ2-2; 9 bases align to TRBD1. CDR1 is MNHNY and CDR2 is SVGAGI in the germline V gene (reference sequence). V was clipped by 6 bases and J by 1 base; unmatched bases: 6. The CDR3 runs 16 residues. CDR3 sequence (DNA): TGTGCCAGCAGCACACAGGGGGCTTTGAACACCGGGGAGCTGTTTTTT. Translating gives CASSTQGALNTGELFF.

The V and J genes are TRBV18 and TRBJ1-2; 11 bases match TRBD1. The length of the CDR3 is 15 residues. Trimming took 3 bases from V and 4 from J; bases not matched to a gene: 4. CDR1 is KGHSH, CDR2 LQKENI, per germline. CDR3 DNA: TGTGCCAGCTCACCCTGGGACAGGGGGTTCTATGGCTACACCTTC. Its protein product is CASSPWDRGFYGYTF.

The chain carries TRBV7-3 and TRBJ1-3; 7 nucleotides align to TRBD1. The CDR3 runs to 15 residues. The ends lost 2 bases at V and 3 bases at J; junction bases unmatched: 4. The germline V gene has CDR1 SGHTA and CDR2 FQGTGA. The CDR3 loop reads CASSLGWDSGNTIYF. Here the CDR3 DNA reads TGTGCCAGCAGCTTAGGATGGGACAGTGGAAACACCATATATTTT.

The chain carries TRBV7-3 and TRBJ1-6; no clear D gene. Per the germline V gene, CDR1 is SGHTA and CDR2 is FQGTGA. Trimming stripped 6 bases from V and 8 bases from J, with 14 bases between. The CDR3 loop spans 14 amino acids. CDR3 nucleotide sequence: TGTGCCAGCAGATCCGGAGCTTGGGATTCACCCCTCCACTTT. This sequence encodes CASRSGAWDSPLHF.

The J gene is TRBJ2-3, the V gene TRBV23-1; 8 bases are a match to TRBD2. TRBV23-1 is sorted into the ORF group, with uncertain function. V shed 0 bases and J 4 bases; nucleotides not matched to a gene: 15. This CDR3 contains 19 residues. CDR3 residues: CASSQSPGPLAGKADTQYF. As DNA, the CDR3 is TGCGCCAGCAGTCAATCACCAGGGCCCCTAGCGGGTAAGGCAGATACGCAGTATTTT.